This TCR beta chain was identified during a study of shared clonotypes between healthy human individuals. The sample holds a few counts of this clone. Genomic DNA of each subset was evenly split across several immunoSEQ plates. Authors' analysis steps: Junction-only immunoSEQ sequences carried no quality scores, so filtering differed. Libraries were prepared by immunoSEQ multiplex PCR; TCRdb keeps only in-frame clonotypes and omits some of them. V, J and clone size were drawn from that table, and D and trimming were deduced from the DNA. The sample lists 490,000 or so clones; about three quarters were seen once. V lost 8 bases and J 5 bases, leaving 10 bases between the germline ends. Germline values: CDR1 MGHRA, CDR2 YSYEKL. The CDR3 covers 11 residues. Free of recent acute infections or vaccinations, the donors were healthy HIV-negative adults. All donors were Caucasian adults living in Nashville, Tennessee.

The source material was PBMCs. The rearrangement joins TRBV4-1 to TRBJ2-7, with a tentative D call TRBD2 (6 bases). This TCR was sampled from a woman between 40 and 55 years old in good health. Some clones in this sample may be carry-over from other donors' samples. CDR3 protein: CASGRFDEQYF. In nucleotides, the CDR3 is TGCGCCAGCGGGAGGTTCGACGAGCAGTACTTC.